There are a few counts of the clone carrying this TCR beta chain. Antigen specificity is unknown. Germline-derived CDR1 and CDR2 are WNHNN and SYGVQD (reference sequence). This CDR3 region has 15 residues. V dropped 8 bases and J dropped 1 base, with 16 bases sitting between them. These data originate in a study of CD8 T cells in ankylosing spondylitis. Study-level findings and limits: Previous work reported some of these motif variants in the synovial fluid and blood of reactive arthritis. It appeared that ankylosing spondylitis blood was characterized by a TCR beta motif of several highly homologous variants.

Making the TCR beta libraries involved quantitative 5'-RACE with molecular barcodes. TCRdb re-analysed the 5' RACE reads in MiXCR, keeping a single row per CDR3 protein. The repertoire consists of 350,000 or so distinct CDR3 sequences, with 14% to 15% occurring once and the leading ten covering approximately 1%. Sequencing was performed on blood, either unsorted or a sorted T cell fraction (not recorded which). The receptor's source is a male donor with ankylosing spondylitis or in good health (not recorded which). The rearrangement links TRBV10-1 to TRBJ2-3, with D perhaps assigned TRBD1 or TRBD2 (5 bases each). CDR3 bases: TGCGCCAGCTCGAGGGACGTTGGGGGCACAGATACGCAGTATTTT. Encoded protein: CASSRDVGGTDTQYF.